This T cell receptor beta chain derives from a study of identical twins. TCRdb redid the calling of the 5' RACE reads with MiXCR, one entry per CDR3 protein. The data show roughly 1.6 million distinct CDR3 sequences, roughly 35% seen once. Every donor was a healthy Caucasian. The CDR3 covers 17 residues. Germline CDR1 is SQVTM and CDR2 is ANQGSEA. The V end lost 0 bases, the J end lost 0 bases, and 17 bases lay between the germline ends. This chain links TRBV29-1 with TRBJ1-1; D is possibly TRBD1 (6 bases). The TCR was taken from a newborn girl in good health. The sample taken for sequencing was cord blood. This CDR3 reads CSVEERVGAGMNTEAFF. Here the CDR3 DNA reads TGCAGCGTTGAAGAACGGGTGGGGGCAGGTATGAACACTGAAGCTTTCTTT.